This note documents a single T cell receptor beta chain sequence. Its antigen is still unknown. No clone much larger than this one lies a single base away; base qualities are absent. The sample belongs to a study of regulatory T cells in long-lasting Graves disease listed by TCRdb under 2021. In terms of the full investigation: Antithyroid drugs had been taken for less than 3 months by newly diagnosed Graves' disease patients. A total of about 33 samples underwent TCR sequencing, from roughly 13 patients with persistent Graves' disease and approximately 20 patients with newly diagnosed Graves' disease. Patients with persistent Graves' disease were compared with patients with newly diagnosed Graves' disease using TCR sequencing and RNA sequencing of peripheral blood. The study was conducted in China and was registered as a clinical trial.

The germline V gene (reference sequence) gives CDR1 as WNHNN and CDR2 as SYGVQD. The germline ends are 8 bases apart after V is trimmed by 8 bases and J by 0 bases. Its CDR3 holds 13 amino acids, cysteine through phenylalanine. The sequence is cut down to CDR3 DNA, 39 bases in frame from base 1. General conclusions and limits of the study: Only the TCR beta chain was sequenced and analyzed. TRBV28, TRBJ1-2 and TRBJ2-5 were preferentially used in persistent disease, while TRBV20-1 and TRBJ2-1 were favored in newly diagnosed disease. More public clonotypes were shared among persistent patients (more than 2,500) than among newly diagnosed patients (roughly 1,000). Compared with newly diagnosed patients, persistent Graves' disease patients had lower TCR Shannon entropy and fewer highly expanded clones, which suggests clonal expansion. The small sample size was acknowledged by the authors as a limitation that may reduce accuracy. Because the primary lesion, thyroid tissue, could not be accessed, the study looked at peripheral blood alone.

The time point label here, explained by the study, means: newly diagnosed GD, antithyroid drugs for less than 3 months. RNA was extracted from PBMCs in TRIzol for both TCR sequencing and RNA sequencing. Graves' disease was diagnosed according to American Thyroid Association guidelines. Patients for the study were recruited at an endocrinology department in Xi'an, China. Each patient gave 9 to 10 milliliters of peripheral blood, collected in an EDTA anticoagulant tube. Ficoll Paque Plus density gradient separation was used to isolate PBMCs, and no additional T cell sorting was done. An Agilent 2100 Bioanalyzer and agarose gel were used to assess RNA quality, and a NanoDrop 2000 was used to measure RNA concentration. To prepare the library, multiplex PCR was applied. The listed sequencing device is Illumina HiSeq 4000. CDR3 regions were amplified by Arm-PCR with iRepertoire HTBI primers to construct TCR beta libraries. Before sequencing, the PCR products went through gel purification. As for the authors' bioinformatics: Gene usage analysis of CDR3 amino acid clonotypes relied on the approximately 68 TRBV and over 13 TRBJ segments identified across samples. Filtered high-quality paired reads were merged into contigs using COPE and FqMerger. BLAST was used to align contigs to the IMGT TRBV, TRBD and TRBJ reference genes, and CDR3 was defined following IMGT. Any clonotype with a frequency above 0.1% was counted as a highly expanded clone. Shannon entropy was used to measure repertoire diversity, and the Gini coefficient was used to measure V-J evenness. Clonotypes shared by more than one individual were considered public. TCRdb itself trimmed the public reads at Q25 with fastp, ran MiXCR and retained productive beta chains. Each entry merges the rows of one CDR3 protein and shows their most common DNA and genes. The V and J calls here are based on TCRdb, not the publication. The sample has a few hundred thousand distinct CDR3 sequences on record, about 14% of them singletons. The ten largest clones add up to roughly 15% of the sample.

The data also belong to a second study, concerning T cells in Graves' hyperthyroidism and ophthalmopathy. Drawing on the second study: Stable Graves' hyperthyroidism was defined as no progression to ophthalmopathy during 18 months of follow-up. Hyperthyroidism patients were newly diagnosed, with disease duration under 2 months, and aged 18 to 65 years. Exclusion was applied to patients with uncontrolled infections, other autoimmune diseases, pregnancy or lactation. Clinical symptoms, serum thyroxine and TRAb, thyroid ultrasound, and orbital computed tomography formed the basis for the diagnoses. The first round of RT-PCR for the TCR CDR3 was performed with the HTBI primer set and the Qiagen OneStep RT-PCR kit. Most expanded thyroid clonotypes (frequency above 0.001) were also detected in blood, a finding suggesting that blood repertoires may reflect thyroid immune responses. Ophthalmopathy was separated from stable hyperthyroidism by a 13 V-J signature model, with about 86% sensitivity and 81% to 82% specificity obtained in cross-validation and 80%/75% obtained in testing. In validation, progression to ophthalmopathy was predicted by the model with 70.59% sensitivity and roughly 76% specificity, a median of approximately 6.5 months before onset. TCR V-J signatures able to tell the groups apart were searched for in a discovery cohort of 100 patients, of whom over 40 had Graves' ophthalmopathy and roughly 58 had stable Graves' hyperthyroidism. An independent validation cohort of about 19 hyperthyroidism patients and 17 patients who later progressed to ophthalmopathy tested prospective prediction of ophthalmopathy. The roughly 100 discovery patients were divided at random into training and test sets in a 7:3 ratio. The study also compared thyroid tissue and blood T-cell repertoires from about six Graves' hyperthyroidism patients. After sampling, hyperthyroidism patients received methimazole starting at 30 mg daily, and ophthalmopathy patients received high-dose intravenous methylprednisolone. Libraries were constructed in a second round of multiplex PCR, after which size selection and purification were performed. Sequencing of the libraries was done on an Illumina HiSeq2000 using paired-end 100 bp reads. Raw data were processed with SOAPnuke, discarding reads with adapters, uncalled bases, mean Phred below 15, or no exact constant-primer or identifier match. COPE v1.2.5 was used to merge high-quality paired reads, and clonotypes were defined as unique nucleotide sequences. MiTCR v1.1 was used to align clonotypes to the IMGT TRBV, TRBD and TRBJ reference segments. The analysis included only V-J combinations with a frequency above 0.0001, which together covered 99% to 99.2% of the repertoires. A TCS score was defined as the ratio of F50 (clonal expansion) to E x V (chaos), with BLOSUM62-based TCRdist applied between CDR3 peptides within each V-J. Welch's t-statistics and random forest reduced 514 V-J features to roughly 13, which were used in a naive Bayes classifier (R e1071). No statistical method was used to set the sample size in advance, and investigators knew the group allocation. According to the paper, TCR Vbeta CDR3 sequencing was carried out on some 140 peripheral blood samples, which came from about 45 ophthalmopathy, 75 or so hyperthyroidism and some 17 progressor patients.

The sequence was obtained from a woman in her 50s with Graves disease. Donor details come from another sample of the same person, matched by shared clones. Here the sequenced sample was peripheral blood mononuclear cells (PBMCs), taken at new diagnosis, from a patient treated with antithyroid drugs. This chain joins TRBV10-1 to TRBJ2-1; TRBD2 is possibly the D segment (5 matching bases). Read as DNA, the sequence is TGCGCCAGCGCTACTAGCTCCTACAATGAGCAGTTCTTC. The translation is CASATSSYNEQFF.